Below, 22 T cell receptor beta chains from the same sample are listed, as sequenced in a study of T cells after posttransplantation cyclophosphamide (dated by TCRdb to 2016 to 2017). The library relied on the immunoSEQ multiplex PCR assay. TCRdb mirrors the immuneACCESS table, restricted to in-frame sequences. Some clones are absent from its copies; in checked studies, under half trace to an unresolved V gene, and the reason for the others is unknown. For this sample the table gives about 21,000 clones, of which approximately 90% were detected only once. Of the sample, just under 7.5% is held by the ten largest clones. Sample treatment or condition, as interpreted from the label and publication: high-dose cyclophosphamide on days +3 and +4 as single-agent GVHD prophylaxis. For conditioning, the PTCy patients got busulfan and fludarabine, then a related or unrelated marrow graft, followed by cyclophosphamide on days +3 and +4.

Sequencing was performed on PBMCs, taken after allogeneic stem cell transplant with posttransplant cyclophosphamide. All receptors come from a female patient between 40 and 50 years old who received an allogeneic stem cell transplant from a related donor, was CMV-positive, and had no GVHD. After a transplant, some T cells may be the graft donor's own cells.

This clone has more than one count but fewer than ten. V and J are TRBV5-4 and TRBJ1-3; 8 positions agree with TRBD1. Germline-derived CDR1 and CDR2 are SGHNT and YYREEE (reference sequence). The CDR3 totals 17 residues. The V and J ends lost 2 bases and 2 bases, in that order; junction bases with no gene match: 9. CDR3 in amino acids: CASSFQGASLAGNTIYF. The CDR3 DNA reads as TGTGCCAGCAGCTTTCAGGGGGCCTCCTTAGCTGGAAACACCATATATTTT.

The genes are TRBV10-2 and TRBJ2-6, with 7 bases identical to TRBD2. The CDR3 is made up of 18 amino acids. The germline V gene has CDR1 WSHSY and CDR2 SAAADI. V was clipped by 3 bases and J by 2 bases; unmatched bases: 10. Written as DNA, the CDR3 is TGCGCCAGCAGTGACGGGGGGTTTGGAAGCACTGGGGCCAACGTCCTGACTTTC. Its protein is CASSDGGFGSTGANVLTF.

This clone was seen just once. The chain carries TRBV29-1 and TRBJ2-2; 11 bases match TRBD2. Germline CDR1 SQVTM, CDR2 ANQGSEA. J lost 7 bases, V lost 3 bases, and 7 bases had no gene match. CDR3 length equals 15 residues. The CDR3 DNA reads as TGCAGCGTTGAGGCTAGCGGGAGGAAGGGCGGGGAGCTGTTTTTT. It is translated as CSVEASGRKGGELFF.

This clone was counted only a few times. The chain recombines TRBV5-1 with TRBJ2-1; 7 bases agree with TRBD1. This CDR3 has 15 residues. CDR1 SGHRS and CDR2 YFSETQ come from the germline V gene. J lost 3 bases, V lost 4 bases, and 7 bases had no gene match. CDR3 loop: CASSPRQGNYNEQFF. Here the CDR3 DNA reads TGCGCCAGCAGCCCCCGACAGGGAAACTACAATGAGCAGTTCTTC.

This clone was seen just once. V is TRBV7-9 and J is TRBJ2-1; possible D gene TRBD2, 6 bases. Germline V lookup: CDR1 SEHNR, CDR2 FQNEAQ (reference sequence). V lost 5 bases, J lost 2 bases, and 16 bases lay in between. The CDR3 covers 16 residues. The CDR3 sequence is CASSPILGGAYNEQFF. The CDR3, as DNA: TGTGCCAGCAGCCCAATTCTCGGGGGTGCCTACAATGAGCAGTTCTTC.

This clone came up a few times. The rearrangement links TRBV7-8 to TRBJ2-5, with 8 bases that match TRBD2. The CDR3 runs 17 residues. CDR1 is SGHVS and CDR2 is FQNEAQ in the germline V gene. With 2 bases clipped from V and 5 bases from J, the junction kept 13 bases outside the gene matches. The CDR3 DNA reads TGTGCCAGCAGCTTATTACCCAGCGGGAGTATGGGGGAGACCCAGTACTTC. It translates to CASSLLPSGSMGETQYF.

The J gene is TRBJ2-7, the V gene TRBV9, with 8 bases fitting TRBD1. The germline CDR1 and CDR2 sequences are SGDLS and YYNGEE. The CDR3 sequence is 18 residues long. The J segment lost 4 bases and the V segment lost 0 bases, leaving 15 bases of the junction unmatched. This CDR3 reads CASSVGWTGLGVSYEQYF. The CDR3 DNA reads TGTGCCAGCAGCGTAGGTTGGACAGGGTTGGGGGTGTCGTACGAGCAGTACTTC.

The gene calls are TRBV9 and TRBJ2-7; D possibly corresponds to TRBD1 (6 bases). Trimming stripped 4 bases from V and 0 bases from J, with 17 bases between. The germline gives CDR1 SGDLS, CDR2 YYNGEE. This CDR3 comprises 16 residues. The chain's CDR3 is CASSPGTPLDSYEQYF. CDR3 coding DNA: TGTGCCAGCAGCCCCGGGACACCATTGGACTCCTACGAGCAGTACTTC.

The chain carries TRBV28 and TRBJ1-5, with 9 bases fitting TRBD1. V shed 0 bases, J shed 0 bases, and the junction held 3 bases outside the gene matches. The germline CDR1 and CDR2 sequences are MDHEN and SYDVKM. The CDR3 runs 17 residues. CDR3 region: CASSLWGQGYSNQPQHF. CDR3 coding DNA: TGTGCCAGCAGTTTATGGGGACAGGGTTATAGCAATCAGCCCCAGCATTTT.

CDR3 in DNA: TGTGCCAGCAGCACCGTGACACTCTCCTGGGGCTACACCTTC. It encodes CASSTVTLSWGYTF. The J gene is TRBJ1-2, the V gene TRBV9; D is unclear. Trimming stripped 4 bases from V and 8 bases from J, with 18 bases between. The CDR3 has 14 residues. CDR1 and CDR2 (germline): SGDLS, YYNGEE.

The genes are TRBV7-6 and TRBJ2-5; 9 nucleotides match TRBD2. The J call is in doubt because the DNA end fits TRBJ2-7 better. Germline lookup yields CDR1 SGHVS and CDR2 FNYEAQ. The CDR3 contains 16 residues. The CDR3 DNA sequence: TGTGCCAGCAGCTTAGGCGGGAGGGCGGGCTCCTACGAGCAGTACTTC. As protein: CASSLGGRAGSYEQYF.

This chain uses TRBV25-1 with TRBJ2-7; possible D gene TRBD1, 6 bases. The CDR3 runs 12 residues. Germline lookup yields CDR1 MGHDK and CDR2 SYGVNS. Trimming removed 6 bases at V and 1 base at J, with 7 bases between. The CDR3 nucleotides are TGTGCCAGCAGAGACAGGTCCTACGAGCAGTACTTC. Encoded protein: CASRDRSYEQYF.

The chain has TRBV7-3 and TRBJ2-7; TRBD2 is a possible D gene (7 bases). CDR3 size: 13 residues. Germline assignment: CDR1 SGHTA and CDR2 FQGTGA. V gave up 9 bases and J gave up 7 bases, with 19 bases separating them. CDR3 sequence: CASSLGGGGEQYF. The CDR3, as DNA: TGTGCCAGTTCCTTAGGGGGGGGAGGGGAGCAGTACTTC.

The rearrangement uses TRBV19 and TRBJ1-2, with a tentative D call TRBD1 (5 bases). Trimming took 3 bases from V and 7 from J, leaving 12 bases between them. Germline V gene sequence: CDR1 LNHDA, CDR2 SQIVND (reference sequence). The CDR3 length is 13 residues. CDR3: CASSMRTQGGYTF. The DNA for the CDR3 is TGTGCCAGTAGTATGAGGACGCAGGGTGGCTACACCTTC.

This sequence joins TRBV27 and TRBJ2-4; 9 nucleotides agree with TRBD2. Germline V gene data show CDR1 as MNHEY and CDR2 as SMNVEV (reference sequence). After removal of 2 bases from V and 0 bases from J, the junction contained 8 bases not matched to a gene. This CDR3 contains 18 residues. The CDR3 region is CASSLGLVSGRAKNIQYF. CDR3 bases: TGTGCCAGCAGTTTAGGGCTCGTTAGCGGGAGAGCCAAAAACATTCAGTACTTC.

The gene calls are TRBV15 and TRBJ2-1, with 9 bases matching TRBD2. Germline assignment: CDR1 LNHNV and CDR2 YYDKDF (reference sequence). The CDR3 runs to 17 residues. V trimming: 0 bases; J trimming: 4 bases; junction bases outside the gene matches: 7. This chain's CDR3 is CATSRDHNLAGYNEQFF. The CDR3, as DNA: TGTGCCACCAGCAGAGATCATAACCTAGCGGGGTACAATGAGCAGTTCTTC.

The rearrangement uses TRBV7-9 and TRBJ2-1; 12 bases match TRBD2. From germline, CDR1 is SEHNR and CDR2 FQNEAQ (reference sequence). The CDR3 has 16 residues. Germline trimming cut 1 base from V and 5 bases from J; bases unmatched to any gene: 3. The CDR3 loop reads CASSLVTSGRHNEQFF. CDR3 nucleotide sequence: TGTGCCAGCAGCTTAGTGACTAGCGGGAGACACAATGAGCAGTTCTTC.

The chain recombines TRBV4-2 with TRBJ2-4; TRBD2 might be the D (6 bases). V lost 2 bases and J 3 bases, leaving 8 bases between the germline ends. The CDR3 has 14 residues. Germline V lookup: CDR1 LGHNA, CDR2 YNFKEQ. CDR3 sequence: CASSQLGGKNIQYF. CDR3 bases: TGTGCCAGCAGCCAACTGGGGGGCAAAAACATTCAGTACTTC.

CDR3 sequence reads: CATSRGLAGFYEQFF. The CDR3 bases are TGTGCCACCAGTCGGGGACTAGCGGGATTCTATGAGCAGTTCTTC. The chain couples TRBV15 to TRBJ2-1; TRBD2 matches 13 bases. CDR1 is LNHNV and CDR2 is YYDKDF in the germline V gene (reference sequence). V lost 6 bases and J lost 8; bases outside the gene matches: 7. CDR3 size: 15 residues.

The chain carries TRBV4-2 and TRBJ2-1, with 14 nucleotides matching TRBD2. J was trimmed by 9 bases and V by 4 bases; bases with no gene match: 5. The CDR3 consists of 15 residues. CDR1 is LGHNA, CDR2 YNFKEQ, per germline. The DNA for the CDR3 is TGTGCCAGCAGCCGAGGACTAGCGGGAGGTCTTGAGCAGTTCTTC. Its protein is CASSRGLAGGLEQFF.

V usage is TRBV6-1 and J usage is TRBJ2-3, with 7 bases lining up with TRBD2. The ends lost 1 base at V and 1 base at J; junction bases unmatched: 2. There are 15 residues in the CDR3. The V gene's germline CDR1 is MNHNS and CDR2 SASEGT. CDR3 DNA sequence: TGTGCCAGCAGTGAAGAAGGGAGGGGCACAGATACGCAGTATTTT. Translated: CASSEEGRGTDTQYF.

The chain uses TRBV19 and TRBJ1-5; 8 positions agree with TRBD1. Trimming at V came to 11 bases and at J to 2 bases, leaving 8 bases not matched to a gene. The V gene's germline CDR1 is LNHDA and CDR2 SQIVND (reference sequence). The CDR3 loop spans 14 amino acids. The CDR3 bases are TGTGCCTCAGGGGGCAAGGGAGGCAATCAGCCCCAGCATTTT. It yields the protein CASGGKGGNQPQHF. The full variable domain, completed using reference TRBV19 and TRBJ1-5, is DGGITQSPKYLFRKEGQNVTLSCEQNLNHDAMYWYRQDPGQGLRLIYYSQIVNDFQKGDIAEGYSVSREKKESFPLTVTSAQKNPTAFYLCASGGKGGNQPQHFGDGTRLSIL.